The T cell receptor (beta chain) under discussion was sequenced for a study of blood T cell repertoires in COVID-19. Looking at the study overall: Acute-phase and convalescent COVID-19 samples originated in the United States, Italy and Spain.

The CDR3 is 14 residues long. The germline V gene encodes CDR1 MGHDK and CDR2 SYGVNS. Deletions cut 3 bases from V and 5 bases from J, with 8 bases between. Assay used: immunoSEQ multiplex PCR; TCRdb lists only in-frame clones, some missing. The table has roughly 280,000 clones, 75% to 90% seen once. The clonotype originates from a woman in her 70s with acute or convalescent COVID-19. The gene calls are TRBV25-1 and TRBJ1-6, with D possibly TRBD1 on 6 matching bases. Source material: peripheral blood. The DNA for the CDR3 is TGTGCCAGCAGTGAGACAGGAAATAATTCACCCCTCCACTTT. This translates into CASSETGNNSPLHF.